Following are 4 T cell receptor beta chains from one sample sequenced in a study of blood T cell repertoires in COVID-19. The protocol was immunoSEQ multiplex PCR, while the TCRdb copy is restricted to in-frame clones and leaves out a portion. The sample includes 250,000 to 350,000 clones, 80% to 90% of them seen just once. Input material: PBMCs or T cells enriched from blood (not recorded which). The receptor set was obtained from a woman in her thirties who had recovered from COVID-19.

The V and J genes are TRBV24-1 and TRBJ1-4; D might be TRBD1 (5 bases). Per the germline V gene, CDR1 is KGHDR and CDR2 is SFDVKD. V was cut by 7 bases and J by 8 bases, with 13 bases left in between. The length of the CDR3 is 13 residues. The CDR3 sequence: CATRGGVGEKLFF. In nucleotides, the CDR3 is TGTGCCACCAGGGGGGGAGTTGGAGAAAAACTGTTTTTT.

DNA of the CDR3: TGTGCCAGCAGTGGACGACAGGGAAAGCCTGGAAACACCATATATTTT. This sequence encodes CASSGRQGKPGNTIYF. The chain uses TRBV6-1 and TRBJ1-3, with 7 bases that match TRBD1. Germline V CDR1 and CDR2: MNHNS, SASEGT. The length of the CDR3 is 16 residues. V shed 4 bases, J shed 2 bases, and the junction held 8 bases outside the gene matches.

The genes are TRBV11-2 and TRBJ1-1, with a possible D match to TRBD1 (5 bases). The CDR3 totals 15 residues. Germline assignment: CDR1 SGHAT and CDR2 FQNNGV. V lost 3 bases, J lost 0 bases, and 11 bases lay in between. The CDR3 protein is CASSLLGHLNTEAFF. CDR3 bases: TGTGCCAGCAGCTTGTTAGGACACTTGAACACTGAAGCTTTCTTT.

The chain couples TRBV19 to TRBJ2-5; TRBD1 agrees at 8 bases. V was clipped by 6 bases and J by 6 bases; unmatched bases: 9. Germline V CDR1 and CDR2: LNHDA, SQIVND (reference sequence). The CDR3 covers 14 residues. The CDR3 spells CASSRQDRVKTQYF. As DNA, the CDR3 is TGTGCCAGTAGCCGCCAGGACAGGGTGAAGACCCAGTACTTC. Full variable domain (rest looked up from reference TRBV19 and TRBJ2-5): DGGITQSPKYLFRKEGQNVTLSCEQNLNHDAMYWYRQDPGQGLRLIYYSQIVNDFQKGDIAEGYSVSREKKESFPLTVTSAQKNPTAFYLCASSRQDRVKTQYFGPGTRLLVL.